This T cell receptor (beta chain) came from a study of T cells after posttransplantation cyclophosphamide. This clone has just one count. Its target is unknown. The length of the CDR3 is 13 residues. Trimming removed 6 bases from V and 8 bases from J, with 16 bases in between. The germline V gene has CDR1 SGHTA and CDR2 FQGNSA. Study findings and constraints: Tissue-infiltrating T cells from skin or gut overlapped little with blood T cells. TRB clonality was highly associated with recipient CMV seropositivity and reactivation.

Sequencing used immunoSEQ multiplex PCR; TCRdb keeps in-frame clones, though not all of them. The sample records 30,000 or so clones, 86% being singletons. The receptor's source is a man aged 50-59 years. V gene TRBV7-2 combines with J gene TRBJ1-2; D is unclear. The specimen sequenced was PBMCs. CDR3 in amino acids: CASRQDWQEGYTF. CDR3 in DNA: TGTGCCAGCAGGCAGGACTGGCAAGAGGGCTACACCTTC.